The clone carrying this TCR beta chain was counted a few times. Antigen unknown. The data stem from a study of shared clonotypes between healthy human individuals. V lost 2 bases to trimming and J lost 0 bases, with 11 bases between them. Germline V gene lookup returns CDR1 SEHNR and CDR2 FQNEAQ (reference sequence). CDR3 length equals 16 residues. Naive CD8 populations comprised CD45RO-negative cells positively selected for CCR7, excluding terminally differentiated effector memory CD45RA+ cells. Study-wide results and limits: Rarefaction showed that sequencing of sorted subsets was incomplete (despite large depth). Owing to a small donor count, the genetic and exposure-history diversity represented was limited.

Some clones are missing from TCRdb's copy, which holds only in-frame ones; the method was immunoSEQ multiplex PCR. The table includes about 1,800,000 clones, approximately 95% detected once. Sequencing used naive CD8+ T cells sorted from blood. This sequence was found in a young man in good health. The chain is built from TRBV7-9 and TRBJ2-1; weak D call: TRBD2 (5 bases). CDR3 DNA sequence: TGTGCCAGCAGCTTACTAGCAGAAAGCTCCTACAATGAGCAGTTCTTC. It is translated as CASSLLAESSYNEQFF.